These 7 T cell receptor beta chains were sequenced from one sample in a study of CD8 T cells in ankylosing spondylitis. TCRdb re-analysed the 5' RACE reads in MiXCR, keeping a single row per CDR3 protein. The sample includes 36,000 or so distinct CDR3 sequences, about 10% of them seen just once. The specimen sequenced was synovial fluid, either unsorted or a sorted T cell fraction (not recorded which). The receptors were gathered from a male donor with ankylosing spondylitis.

This clonotype came up a few times. The rearrangement links TRBV5-1 to TRBJ1-1; the D is unclear. Germline V gene data show CDR1 as SGHRS and CDR2 as YFSETQ. The CDR3 loop spans 15 amino acids. Trimming left V 0 bases short and J 5 bases short, with 14 bases between. The CDR3 bases are TGCGCCAGCAGCTTGGCCGACGCGGTTGGGACTGAAGCTTTCTTT. It codes for CASSLADAVGTEAFF.

This clonotype showed up just a few times. The chain uses TRBV28 and TRBJ2-4, with 10 bases aligning to TRBD2. In germline, CDR1 is MDHEN, CDR2 SYDVKM. V was clipped by 6 bases and J by 2 bases; unmatched bases: 10. The CDR3 runs to 17 residues. CDR3 sequence (DNA): TGTGCCAGCAGCGACCCGAGCGGGAGGGCCTCCAAAAACATTCAGTACTTC. Protein sequence: CASSDPSGRASKNIQYF.

This clonotype was found a few times. The rearrangement joins TRBV5-1 to TRBJ2-3; TRBD1 aligns across 8 bases. The germline V gene encodes CDR1 SGHRS and CDR2 YFSETQ. The CDR3 is 15 residues long. The trim removed 1 base at V and 6 bases at J, leaving 7 bases unmatched. CDR3 in amino acids: CASSLSRGRKDTQYF. The CDR3 nucleotides read TGCGCCAGCAGCTTGTCCAGGGGGCGCAAGGATACGCAGTATTTT.

This clonotype came up many times. The chain combines TRBV29-1 with TRBJ2-7; no definite D call. The CDR3 runs 12 residues. The germline V and J ends were trimmed by 5 bases and 0 bases, with 8 bases remaining between them. Looked up from germline, CDR1 is SQVTM and CDR2 is ANQGSEA. This CDR3 is CSVQAYSYEQYF. The CDR3 DNA sequence: TGCAGCGTTCAGGCGTACTCCTACGAGCAGTACTTC.

This clonotype was detected a few times. This chain connects TRBV4-1 to TRBJ2-3, with TRBD2 matching 7 bases. Trimming took 1 base from V and 4 from J; bases not matched to a gene: 8. CDR1 MGHRA and CDR2 YSYEKL come from the germline V gene. The CDR3 sequence is 16 residues long. The CDR3 loop reads CASSQGRPGRPDTQYF. Written as DNA, the CDR3 is TGCGCCAGCAGCCAAGGCAGACCCGGGAGGCCAGATACGCAGTATTTT.

The V gene is TRBV7-2, the J gene TRBJ1-2, with D uncertain. This CDR3 has 15 amino acids. Looked up from germline, CDR1 is SGHTA and CDR2 is FQGNSA. V was trimmed by 1 base and J by 4 bases, leaving 13 bases between them. In DNA form, the CDR3 reads TGTGCCAGCAGCTTAGGGGCGGGAAGTTCCTATGGCTACACCTTC. Amino acid sequence: CASSLGAGSSYGYTF.

V and J are TRBV5-1 and TRBJ2-2; D is perhaps TRBD1 or TRBD2 (5 bases each). Per the germline V gene, CDR1 is SGHRS and CDR2 is YFSETQ. V lost 3 bases and J 0 bases, leaving 9 bases between the germline ends. The CDR3 contains 15 residues. CDR3 bases: TGCGCCAGCAGCTCCAGGGACGCGAACACCGGGGAGCTGTTTTTT. Protein sequence: CASSSRDANTGELFF.